This note documents a single TCR beta chain sequence. This clonotype appeared a few times. The target of this receptor is not known. Base quality data are lacking; no much larger clone is found one base away. The data were taken from a study of post-analysis software for immune sequencing data (dated by TCRdb to between 2014 and 2016). For the wider study: Recorded disease courses included relapsing-remitting, secondary progressive and progressive-relapsing multiple sclerosis, with some patients lacking subtype annotation. A subset of samples was prepared in parallel using single-end sample barcoding, then pooled and co-amplified after Illumina adapter ligation. The patient repertoires were set against around ten previously published healthy control repertoires from donors whose ages ranged from roughly 6 to 27 years.

General study outcomes and caveats: Strong co-clustering of samples prepared in the same batch was shown by direct clustering with F measure, prompting a batch-effect correction. Multiple sclerosis patients had significantly lower normalized Chao1 diversity than controls, a result that suggests substantial peripheral T-cell clonal expansion. The control group was slightly older than the multiple sclerosis patient group.

TCR beta repertoires were profiled from peripheral blood of more than ten young patients with multiple sclerosis to demonstrate the VDJtools post-analysis software. The multiple sclerosis patients were children and adolescents between roughly 6 and 16 years of age. The method behind the library was PCR. TCRdb lists the instrument as Illumina HiSeq 2500. To reduce PCR and sequencing biases, unique molecular identifiers were incorporated into the TCR beta cDNA libraries. About 0.5 million cDNA molecules were obtained for every 1 to 10 million input T cells, so each molecule roughly corresponded to one T cell. The patient libraries were prepared and sequenced using the same protocol as the earlier healthy control dataset. Samples belonging to the same batch were prepared together, multiplexed and sequenced on a shared HiSeq lane. As for the original processing: MIGEC handled the raw barcoded reads, throwing out single-read molecular identifier groups before consensus assembly and CDR3 extraction. VDJtools was used for post-analysis of the clonotype tables, and diversity was normalized by down-sampling every dataset to the size of the smallest sample. In repertoire overlap clustering, CDR3 amino acid sequences, but not nucleotide sequences, were matched to correct batch-related cross-sample contamination. Clones were called with MiXCR by TCRdb after fastp trimmed the public reads at Q25, and only in-frame beta chains were retained. Entries that share a CDR3 protein sequence are merged under the most common genes and DNA. The authors' filters were not applied to this entry. In all, the sample holds approximately 630,000 distinct CDR3 sequences, and approximately 59% of those were seen once. Of the sample, approximately 11% is held by the ten largest clones.

The clonotype was recovered from a girl aged 2-9 years with multiple sclerosis. The sample consisted of blood.

The nucleotides read TGTGCCAGCAGCCTGGCGGGGACAGGGGGCGCGGATACGCAGTATTTT. Translated, this gives CASSLAGTGGADTQYF. This receptor chain uses TRBV11-2 and TRBJ2-3, with TRBD1 identical over 12 junction bases. V is pruned by 5 bases and J by 6 bases, leaving 9 bases of the junction without a gene match. The CDR3 measures 16 amino acids from cysteine to phenylalanine. Only the CDR3 region is kept as DNA, spanning 48 bases read in frame from base 1. According to the germline V gene, CDR1 reads SGHAT and CDR2 reads FQNNGV.